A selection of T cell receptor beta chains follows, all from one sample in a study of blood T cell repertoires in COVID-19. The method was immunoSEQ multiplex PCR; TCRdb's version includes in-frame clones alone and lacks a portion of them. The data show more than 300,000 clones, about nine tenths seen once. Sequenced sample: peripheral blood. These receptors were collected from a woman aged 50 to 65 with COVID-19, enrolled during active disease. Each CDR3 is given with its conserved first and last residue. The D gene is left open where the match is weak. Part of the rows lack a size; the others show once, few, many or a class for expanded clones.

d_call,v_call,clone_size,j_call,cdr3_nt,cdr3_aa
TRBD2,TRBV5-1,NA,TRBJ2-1,TGCGCCAGCAGCTTTAATAGCGGGCAACCCCGCAATGAGCAGTTCTTC,CASSFNSGQPRNEQFF
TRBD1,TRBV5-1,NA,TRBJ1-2,TGCGCCAGCAGCTTGACCACGACGGGACAGGGAGATGGCTACACCTTC,CASSLTTTGQGDGYTF
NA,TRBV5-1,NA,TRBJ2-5,TGCGCCAGCAGCCCCCCAGGTGAGACCCAGTACTTC,CASSPPGETQYF
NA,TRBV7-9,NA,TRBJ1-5,TGTGCCAGCAGCTTCGACGCAGGGGAGGGGAACCAGCCCCAGCATTTT,CASSFDAGEGNQPQHF
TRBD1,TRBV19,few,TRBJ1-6,TGTGCCAGTCGAGACAGGGGAAATTCACCCCTCCACTTT,CASRDRGNSPLHF
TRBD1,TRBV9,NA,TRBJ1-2,TGTGCCAGCAGCGCTAACAGGGGTCTAGAGTTTAACTATGGCTACACCTTC,CASSANRGLEFNYGYTF
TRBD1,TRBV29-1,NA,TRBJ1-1,TGCAGCGTTGAAGAGGGGCAGGGGGACACTGAAGCTTTCTTT,CSVEEGQGDTEAFF
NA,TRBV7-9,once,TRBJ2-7,TGTGCCAGCAGCACCCAGACAGCCTTCTACGAGCAGTACTTC,CASSTQTAFYEQYF
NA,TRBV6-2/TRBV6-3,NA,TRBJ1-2,TGTGCCAGCAGTTTTGCGTCGAACTATGGCTACACCTTC,CASSFASNYGYTF
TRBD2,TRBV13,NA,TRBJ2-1,TGTGCCAGCAGCCGGACGGGACTAGCGATAGATGAGCAGTTCTTC,CASSRTGLAIDEQFF
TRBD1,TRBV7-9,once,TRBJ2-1,TGTGCCAGCAGCTTCCGGACAGGGTATGGGAATGAGCAGTTCTTC,CASSFRTGYGNEQFF
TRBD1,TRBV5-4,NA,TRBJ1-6,TGTGCCAGCAGCCCTAACAGGGGGCGGTCACCCCTCCACTTT,CASSPNRGRSPLHF
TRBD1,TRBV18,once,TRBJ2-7,TGTGCCAGCTCACCACCGGGGACAGGGCCCTACGAGCAGTACTTC,CASSPPGTGPYEQYF
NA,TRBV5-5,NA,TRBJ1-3,TGTGCCAGCAGCCACCCTCCGGACTCAAGCGCCATATATTTT,CASSHPPDSSAIYF
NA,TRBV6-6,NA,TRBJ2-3,TGTGCCAGCAGTACTAACACAGATACGCAGTATTTT,CASSTNTDTQYF
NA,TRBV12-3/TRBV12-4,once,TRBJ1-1,TGTGCCAGCAGTTCGACAGTCGTTATGGTAGCTTTCTTT,CASSSTVVMVAFF
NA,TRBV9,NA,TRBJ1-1,TGTGCCAGCAGCCTCCGACGGGAAGTAAGAGGGAACACTGAAGCTTTCTTT,CASSLRREVRGNTEAFF
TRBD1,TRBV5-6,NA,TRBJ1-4,TGTGCCAGCAGCTTGTTGCAGGGGGCAGGTGGGAATGAAAAACTGTTTTTT,CASSLLQGAGGNEKLFF
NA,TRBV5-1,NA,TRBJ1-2,TGCGCCAGCAGCTCGGTCGGGGGTTCAAACTATGGCTACACCTTC,CASSSVGGSNYGYTF
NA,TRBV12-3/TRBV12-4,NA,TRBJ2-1,TGTGCCAGCAGTCGGGGTGAGCAGTTCTTC,CASSRGEQFF
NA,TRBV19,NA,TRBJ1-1,TGTGCCAGTAGTAGGGGCCTCTCGGCTTTCTTT,CASSRGLSAFF
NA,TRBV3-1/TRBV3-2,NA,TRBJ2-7,TGTGCCAGCAGCCCGGACACAATCCCCTACGAGCAGTACTTC,CASSPDTIPYEQYF
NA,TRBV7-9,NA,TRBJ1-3,TGTGCCAGCAGCCAGACCCGAGTGGGGCAGGCAAACTCTGGAAACACCATATATTTT,CASSQTRVGQANSGNTIYF
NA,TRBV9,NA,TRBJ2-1,TGTGCCAGCAGCGTAGTGGCCGGGAGCTCCTACAATGAGCAGTTCTTC,CASSVVAGSSYNEQFF
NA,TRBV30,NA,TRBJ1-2,TGTGCCTGGAGTGACAATAACTATGGCTACACCTTC,CAWSDNNYGYTF
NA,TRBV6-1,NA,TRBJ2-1,TGTGCCAGCAGTGAAGCCTTTAGTTTTGAGCAGTTCTTC,CASSEAFSFEQFF
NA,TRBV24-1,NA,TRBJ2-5,TGTGCCACCAGTGATGGAGCAGGACATTCACCCCAAGAGACCCAGTACTTC,CATSDGAGHSPQETQYF
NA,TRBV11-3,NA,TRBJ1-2,TGTGCCAGCAGCTTAGGGGGACAAGGGTCCTGCACCTTC,CASSLGGQGSCTF
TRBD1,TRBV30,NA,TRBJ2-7,TGTGCCTGGACCGACAGGGGGGGCGCTTTAGAAGAGCAGTACTTC,CAWTDRGGALEEQYF